This record looks at one T cell receptor (beta chain) sequence and its context. The PCR contained 60 Vbeta and 13 Jbeta primers. Sequencing used immunoSEQ multiplex PCR; TCRdb keeps in-frame clones, though not all of them. Its table lists tens of thousands of clones. This CDR3 is built from 15 residues. The ends were cut back, 4 bases at V and 5 bases at J, with 18 bases in the middle. Per the germline V gene, CDR1 is MNHEY and CDR2 is SMNVEV (reference sequence). The sample originates from a study of cytomegalovirus exposure and HLA in healthy donors. For the study at large: Early on, a data release was issued that held roughly 86 million unique TCRs from HLA-typed donors.

The sequencing input was PBMCs. This rearrangement joins TRBV27 to TRBJ2-7; the D gene is possibly TRBD2 (6 bases). The TCR sequence derives from a man in his thirties or forties in good health and CMV-seropositive. CDR3 sequence (DNA): TGTGCCAGCAGTTCGCCCTCCGGGGGTAGGGACGAGCAGTACTTC. Encoded protein: CASSSPSGGRDEQYF.